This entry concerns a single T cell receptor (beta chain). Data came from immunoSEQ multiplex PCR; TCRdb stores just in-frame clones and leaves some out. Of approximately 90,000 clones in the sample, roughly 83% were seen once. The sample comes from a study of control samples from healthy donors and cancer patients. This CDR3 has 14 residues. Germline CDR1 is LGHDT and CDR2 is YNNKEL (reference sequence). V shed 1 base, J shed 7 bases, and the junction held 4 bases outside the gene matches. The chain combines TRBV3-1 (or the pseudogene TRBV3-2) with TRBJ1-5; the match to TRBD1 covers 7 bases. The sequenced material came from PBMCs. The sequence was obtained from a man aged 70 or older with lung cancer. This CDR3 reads CASSQGQGRQPQHF. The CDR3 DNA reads TGTGCCAGCAGCCAAGGACAGGGTAGGCAGCCCCAGCATTTT.